Described below is a single T cell receptor beta chain sequence and its context. The target antigen is unknown. These data come from a study of T cell responses to AZD1222 COVID-19 vaccine. Findings and caveats of the study: Repertoires were obtained solely post-peak T cell response. White British donors predominated, females outnumbered males, and clonal diversity was possibly underestimated. Just a handful of AZD1222 recipients were seropositive at baseline.

The germline gives CDR1 SGHNT, CDR2 YENEEA. The CDR3 loop spans 14 amino acids. V shed 4 bases and J shed 7 bases, with 13 bases lying between them. Investigators merged groups given second doses at roughly 4 or roughly 12 weeks. Sequenced by immunoSEQ multiplex PCR; TCRdb stores in-frame clones only, minus some. The sample includes some 150,000 clones, roughly 89% of them seen just once. The chain carries TRBV11-3 and TRBJ1-4; D gene ambiguous. The TCR was taken from an adult who received the AZD1222 COVID-19 vaccine. The sample was peripheral blood, taken 28 days after the second AZD1222 dose. In DNA form, the CDR3 reads TGTGCCAGCAGCTCGCCAGTACAGTCTGAAAAACTGTTTTTT. Protein product: CASSSPVQSEKLFF.